This entry concerns a single T cell receptor beta chain. Its cognate antigen is unknown. V lost 2 bases, J lost 5 bases, and 15 bases lay in between. The CDR3 is 15 residues long. Germline lookup yields CDR1 MNHEY and CDR2 SVGAGI. These data are taken from a study of cytotoxic CD8 clonotypes in ibrutinib-treated CLL. General study results and limits: There were differences in sampling times between sustained-remission and progressing patients.

Here immunoSEQ multiplex PCR was the method, and the copy in TCRdb shows in-frame clones only, minus some. The table includes tens of thousands of clones, approximately 51% detected once. The gene calls are TRBV6-5 and TRBJ1-1, with TRBD1 as a possible D gene (6 bases). The receptor's source is a human donor with chronic lymphocytic leukemia. Source: PBMCs, taken before ibrutinib treatment. Written as DNA, the CDR3 is TGTGCCAGCAGTTACGGGCAGGGGAGGGGTACTGAAGCTTTCTTT. Translating it yields CASSYGQGRGTEAFF.